The 20 T cell receptor beta chains given below trace back to one sample, sequenced in a study of graft-versus-host responses after intestinal transplantation. What these receptors recognize is not known. Produced via immunoSEQ multiplex PCR; TCRdb's table is partial and in-frame only. The sample holds 45,000 to 50,000 clones, approximately 91% seen once. This sample comprised unstimulated CD4+ T cells sorted from spleen or lymph node cells, obtained before transplant. The receptors derive from a human donor who was the organ donor for an intestinal transplant.

The chain couples TRBV18 to TRBJ2-7; D possibly corresponds to TRBD1 (6 bases). Germline V gene lookup returns CDR1 KGHSH and CDR2 LQKENI. The germline V and J ends were trimmed by 3 bases and 6 bases, with 12 bases remaining between them. CDR3 size: 13 residues. Here the CDR3 DNA reads TGTGCCAGCTCACCCCCTCAGGGGTTCGAGCAGTACTTC. This sequence encodes CASSPPQGFEQYF. Based on the CDR3 plus reference TRBV18 and TRBJ2-7, the full variable domain is NAGVMQNPRHLVRRRGQEARLRCSPMKGHSHVYWYRQLPEEGLKFMVYLQKENIIDESGMPKERFSAEFPKEGPSILRIQQVVRGDSAAYFCASSPPQGFEQYFGPGTRLTVT.

This rearrangement joins TRBV6-5 to TRBJ2-7; 10 bases map to TRBD2. J was trimmed by 9 bases and V by 6 bases; bases with no gene match: 11. Germline lookup yields CDR1 MNHEY and CDR2 SVGAGI. The CDR3 extends over 14 amino acids. This chain's CDR3 is CASRPIAGGKRQYF. DNA of the CDR3: TGTGCCAGCAGACCGATAGCGGGAGGAAAAAGGCAGTACTTC.

The chain couples TRBV29-1 to TRBJ2-2, with 7 bases that match TRBD1. Germline assignment: CDR1 SQVTM and CDR2 ANQGSEA. The CDR3 sequence is 13 residues long. V lost 6 bases, J lost 8 bases, and 9 bases stayed unmatched. The CDR3 loop reads CSVARQGRGELFF. The CDR3 DNA follows: TGCAGCGTCGCTAGACAGGGTAGGGGGGAGCTGTTTTTT.

The CDR3 nucleotides read TGTGCCAGCAGTGTCAGGGGAGGTAGTGAAAAACTGTTTTTT. Amino acids: CASSVRGGSEKLFF. The J gene is TRBJ1-4, the V gene TRBV6-5; maybe TRBD1 (6 bases). CDR1 is MNHEY and CDR2 is SVGAGI in the germline V gene. This CDR3 is built from 14 residues. Trimming removed 5 bases at V and 7 bases at J, with 14 bases between.

The chain employs TRBV19 and TRBJ2-2; 7 nucleotides match TRBD2. Trimming took 1 base from V and 5 from J; bases not matched to a gene: 1. This CDR3 has 14 amino acids. Per germline, CDR1 LNHDA and CDR2 SQIVND (reference sequence). CDR3 in amino acids: CASSIAGGTGELFF. For the CDR3, the DNA is TGTGCCAGTAGTATAGCGGGAGGAACCGGGGAGCTGTTTTTT.

V usage is TRBV29-1 and J usage is TRBJ2-3; TRBD2 is a possible D gene (6 bases). CDR3 length equals 13 residues. Germline assignment: CDR1 SQVTM and CDR2 ANQGSEA. Trimming left V 6 bases short and J 0 bases short, with 10 bases between. This CDR3 reads CSVASASTDTQYF. The CDR3 DNA sequence: TGCAGCGTAGCTAGCGCCAGCACAGATACGCAGTATTTT.

This chain uses TRBV7-2 with TRBJ1-2; tentatively, D is TRBD1 (6 bases). The CDR3 has 14 residues. Germline CDR1 and CDR2: SGHTA and FQGNSA. Trimming left V 2 bases short and J 4 bases short, with 11 bases between. As DNA, the CDR3 is TGTGCCAGCAGCTTAAGGACAGACTTCTATGGCTACACCTTC. Its protein is CASSLRTDFYGYTF.

The genes are TRBV5-6 and TRBJ2-5; 12 bases agree with TRBD2. The V and J ends lost 4 bases and 5 bases, in that order; junction bases with no gene match: 9. The CDR3 has 16 residues. CDR1 is SGHDT and CDR2 is YYEEEE in the germline V gene. This CDR3 reads CASSRRLAGDWETQYF. The DNA for the CDR3 is TGTGCCAGCAGCCGGCGACTAGCGGGAGATTGGGAGACCCAGTACTTC.

V usage is TRBV7-9 and J usage is TRBJ2-5, with D perhaps matching TRBD2 (5 bases). Trimming stripped 6 bases from V and 4 bases from J, with 9 bases between. Per the germline V gene, CDR1 is SEHNR and CDR2 is FQNEAQ (reference sequence). The CDR3 length is 12 residues. The CDR3 bases are TGTGCCAGCAGGCGGACTGGAGAGACCCAGTACTTC. It codes for CASRRTGETQYF.

The rearrangement joins TRBV30 to TRBJ1-5; the D is unclear. This CDR3 comprises 11 residues. From germline, CDR1 is GTSNPN and CDR2 SVGIG (reference sequence). V lost 5 bases, J lost 4 bases, and 6 bases lay in between. The CDR3 DNA follows: TGTGCCTGGGGGGATAATCAGCCCCAGCATTTT. Translated: CAWGDNQPQHF. Based on the CDR3 plus reference TRBV30 and TRBJ1-5, the full variable domain is SQTIHQWPATLVQPVGSPLSLECTVEGTSNPNLYWYRQAAGRGLQLLFYSVGIGQISSEVPQNLSASRPQDRQFILSSKKLLLSDSGFYLCAWGDNQPQHFGDGTRLSIL.

The V gene is TRBV28, the J gene TRBJ1-6; unclear D gene. In germline, CDR1 is MDHEN, CDR2 SYDVKM. Trimming took off 5 bases at V and 6 bases at J, with 11 bases between the two ends. This CDR3 spans 14 amino acids. The CDR3 region is CASSEVTRNSPLHF. CDR3 DNA sequence: TGTGCCAGCAGTGAGGTGACACGTAATTCACCCCTCCACTTT.

This chain links TRBV7-9 with TRBJ2-5, with 8 nucleotides matching TRBD1. V shed 5 bases, J shed 5 bases, and the junction held 7 bases outside the gene matches. Germline CDR1 reads SEHNR; CDR2 reads FQNEAQ (reference sequence). The CDR3 loop spans 14 amino acids. CDR3 sequence (DNA): TGTGCCAGCAGCGCCCAAACAGGGGGGGAGACCCAGTACTTC. Protein sequence: CASSAQTGGETQYF.

V is TRBV7-2 and J is TRBJ2-7; TRBD1 aligns across 8 bases. Losses at the gene ends were 5 bases for V and 2 bases for J; bases not matched to a gene: 5. CDR3 size: 14 residues. Germline V gene data show CDR1 as SGHTA and CDR2 as FQGNSA. CDR3 coding DNA: TGTGCCAGCAGCCTGACAGGGGCCGCCTACGAGCAGTACTTC. Encoded protein: CASSLTGAAYEQYF.

The rearrangement uses TRBV6-1 and TRBJ2-7; D is ambiguous. This CDR3 is built from 13 residues. Trimming stripped 4 bases from V and 9 bases from J, with 16 bases between. Germline values: CDR1 MNHNS, CDR2 SASEGT. This chain's CDR3 is CASSAQLLSGQYF. The CDR3 DNA sequence: TGTGCCAGCAGTGCCCAATTACTAAGTGGGCAGTACTTC.

This clone was seen a few times. This chain links TRBV28 with TRBJ2-1; the match to TRBD1 covers 11 bases. The CDR3 is 15 residues long. V dropped 7 bases and J dropped 6; count of bases not matched to a gene: 8. From germline, CDR1 is MDHEN and CDR2 SYDVKM. The CDR3 is CASTQGGQGGNEQFF. The CDR3 region has the DNA TGTGCCAGCACCCAAGGGGGACAGGGGGGCAATGAGCAGTTCTTC.

This rearrangement joins TRBV28 to TRBJ1-5; D ambiguous. Germline V gene lookup returns CDR1 MDHEN and CDR2 SYDVKM. V was clipped by 3 bases and J by 0 bases, with 12 bases between them. This CDR3 comprises 16 residues. Here the CDR3 reads CASSFLLRFSNQPQHF. DNA of the CDR3: TGTGCCAGCAGTTTTTTGCTCCGGTTTAGCAATCAGCCCCAGCATTTT.

The V gene is TRBV27, the J gene TRBJ2-7, with TRBD2 matching over 10 bases. The germline gives CDR1 MNHEY, CDR2 SMNVEV (reference sequence). The CDR3 totals 14 residues. Trimming at V came to 6 bases and at J to 0 bases, leaving 2 bases not matched to a gene. CDR3 protein: CASRIAGGSYEQYF. The DNA for the CDR3 is TGTGCCAGCAGAATAGCGGGAGGCTCCTACGAGCAGTACTTC.

The rearrangement joins TRBV30 to TRBJ1-1, with D tentatively TRBD1 (5 bases). Germline V lookup: CDR1 GTSNPN, CDR2 SVGIG (reference sequence). This CDR3 region has 12 residues. Trimming removed 4 bases at V and 1 base at J, with 7 bases between. CDR3 nucleotides: TGTGCCTGGAATGGGGGGAACACTGAAGCTTTCTTT. Its protein product is CAWNGGNTEAFF.

This clone was detected once. The J gene is TRBJ2-7, the V gene TRBV7-4, with no clear D. Trimming pared 1 base from V and 7 bases from J, leaving 20 bases between. The CDR3 runs to 16 residues. CDR1 is SGHVT and CDR2 is SQSDAQ in the germline V gene. CDR3 in DNA: TGTGCCAGCAGCTTAGTAACGCCCCCCCCCGGTTTGGAGCAGTACTTC. Its translation: CASSLVTPPPGLEQYF.

The chain is built from TRBV7-8 and TRBJ2-1, with D unresolved. Trimming took 4 bases from V and 3 from J, leaving 19 bases between them. The CDR3 runs to 17 residues. Per germline, CDR1 SGHVS and CDR2 FQNEAQ. Written as DNA, the CDR3 is TGTGCCAGCAGCTCAGTCCCTCGACTCCCCCTCTACAATGAGCAGTTCTTC. Its protein product is CASSSVPRLPLYNEQFF. The full variable domain, rest sourced from reference TRBV7-8 and TRBJ2-1, is GAGVSQSPRYKVAKRGQDVALRCDPISGHVSLFWYQQALGQGPEFLTYFQNEAQLDKSGLPSDRFFAERPEGSVSTLKIQRTQQEDSAVYLCASSSVPRLPLYNEQFFGPGTRLTVL.